Given below is one T cell receptor beta chain in context. This sample was included in a study of shared clonotypes between healthy human individuals. Study-wide background: Donor ages ranged 18 to 49 years: two women, a few men.

This CDR3 spans 15 amino acids. Trimming at V came to 4 bases and at J to 3 bases, leaving 7 bases not matched to a gene. Germline V gene lookup returns CDR1 SGHRS and CDR2 YFSETQ. Repertoires were generated with immunoSEQ multiplex PCR, while TCRdb's copy carries only in-frame clones and drops some. The sample includes about 1.5 million clones, approximately 98% of them seen just once. Healthy adults negative for HIV, lacking recent acute infections or vaccinations, served as donors. The V call is TRBV5-1, the J call TRBJ2-1; 7 positions match TRBD2. Sequenced input: naive CD4+ T cells sorted from blood. Sample subset: CD45RA+ positively selected. This sequence originates from a man in his thirties or forties in good health. The DNA of the CDR3 is TGCGCCAGCAGCCCTCCGGGGGGAGTCTACAATGAGCAGTTCTTC. As protein: CASSPPGGVYNEQFF.